The clone carrying this T cell receptor (beta chain) has ten or more counts. CDR3 length equals 14 residues. V gave up 8 bases and J gave up 7 bases, with 17 bases separating them. This record belongs to a study of early T cells in non-severe SARS-CoV-2 infection. In TCRdb, the 5' RACE reads were re-called with MiXCR into one record per CDR3 protein. Of tens of thousands of distinct CDR3 sequences in the sample, around 9.7% were seen once. The sequencing sample was made of whole blood. The receptor comes from an adult who was a healthcare worker with PCR-confirmed SARS-CoV-2 infection or an uninfected control (not recorded which). This chain joins TRBV12-3 or TRBV12-4 and TRBJ1-4; D possibly corresponds to TRBD1 (6 bases). The CDR3 region is CASGGQGRREKLFF. As DNA, the CDR3 is TGTGCCAGCGGGGGTCAGGGGCGCCGTGAAAAACTGTTTTTT.